This TCR beta chain was sequenced for a study of blood T cell repertoires in COVID-19. Only in-frame clones appear in the TCRdb table, and some are missing; sequencing was by immunoSEQ multiplex PCR. The sample has approximately 360,000 clones, roughly 90% seen once. The CDR3 runs 16 residues. Per the germline V gene, CDR1 is SGHDT and CDR2 is YYEEEE. J gave up 7 bases and V 3 bases, and 15 bases lay outside the gene matches. The origin of this receptor is a man aged 40-49 years with acute or convalescent COVID-19. The sample was peripheral blood. The genes are TRBV5-6 and TRBJ1-2, with 7 bases lining up with TRBD1. The CDR3 DNA reads as TGTGCCAGCAGCTCGCCACGGGACAGCCCTAGGAGTGGCTACACCTTC. This codes for CASSSPRDSPRSGYTF.